One and the same sample provided the 24 T cell receptor beta chains below, sequenced in a study of early T cells in non-severe SARS-CoV-2 infection. TCRdb reprocessed the 5' RACE reads with MiXCR, giving one entry per CDR3 protein. The data contain about 100,000 distinct CDR3 sequences, roughly an eighth of them seen just once; the ten biggest clones take up 2% to 2.5%. The sequenced material came from whole blood. These receptors were taken from an adult who was a healthcare worker with PCR-confirmed SARS-CoV-2 infection or an uninfected control (not recorded which).

V is TRBV20-1 and J is TRBJ2-7; maybe TRBD2 (5 bases). V was clipped by 1 base and J by 5 bases, with 18 bases between them. CDR1 and CDR2 from the germline V gene are DFQATT and SNEGSKA (reference sequence). The CDR3 extends over 15 amino acids. The CDR3 DNA reads as TGCAGTGCTAGAGGTGCGGCGGGTTATATCCACGAGCAGTACTTC. Translating it yields CSARGAAGYIHEQYF.

This clonotype has at least ten counts. The rearrangement joins TRBV12-3 or TRBV12-4 to TRBJ2-7; D ambiguous. V dropped 0 bases and J dropped 4 bases, with 7 bases sitting between them. CDR3 length: 13 amino acids. CDR3 DNA: TGTGCCAGCAGTTTAGCGAAAGGGTACGAGCAGTACTTC. Residues: CASSLAKGYEQYF.

V gene TRBV5-1 combines with J gene TRBJ2-3, with a possible D match to TRBD2 (6 bases). Germline CDR1 is SGHRS and CDR2 is YFSETQ. This CDR3 comprises 15 residues. The V end was cut by 0 bases, the J end by 4 bases, with 12 bases between. The CDR3 loop reads CASSLGLLAPDTQYF. The CDR3 DNA follows: TGCGCCAGCAGCTTGGGATTGCTAGCGCCAGATACGCAGTATTTT.

The chain combines TRBV5-1 with TRBJ1-1; D is ambiguous. The CDR3 length is 14 residues. Germline CDR1 SGHRS, CDR2 YFSETQ. V dropped 0 bases and J dropped 1 base, with 7 bases sitting between them. CDR3 region: CASSLGSRNTEAFF. CDR3 DNA: TGCGCCAGCAGCTTGGGATCGAGGAACACTGAAGCTTTCTTT.

This chain uses TRBV5-1 with TRBJ1-2, with D unclear. CDR3 size: 14 residues. Trimming removed 2 bases at V and 0 bases at J, with 8 bases between. The germline V gene has CDR1 SGHRS and CDR2 YFSETQ. CDR3 loop: CASSFGSPNYGYTF. CDR3 nucleotide sequence: TGCGCCAGCAGCTTCGGCAGCCCTAACTATGGCTACACCTTC. The whole variable domain, remainder taken from reference TRBV5-1 and TRBJ1-2, is KAGVTQTPRYLIKTRGQQVTLSCSPISGHRSVSWYQQTPGQGLQFLFEYFSETQRNKGNFPGRFSGRQFSNSRSEMNVSTLELGDSALYLCASSFGSPNYGYTFGSGTRLTVV.

Only a few counts were recorded for this clonotype. The chain uses TRBV12-3 or TRBV12-4 and TRBJ1-5; no reliable D call. The ends were cut back, 3 bases at V and 0 bases at J, with 18 bases in the middle. The CDR3 covers 18 residues. CDR3 residues: CASSLVADRGDSNQPQHF. CDR3 nucleotide sequence: TGTGCCAGCAGTTTGGTAGCCGACCGGGGAGATAGCAATCAGCCCCAGCATTTT.

This clonotype was detected ten times or more. The V and J genes are TRBV18 and TRBJ2-1; 9 bases map to TRBD2. Germline CDR1 is KGHSH and CDR2 is LQKENI. The V segment lost 6 bases and the J segment 4 bases; nucleotides outside the gene matches: 16. This CDR3 region has 18 residues. CDR3 sequence: CASSLYGGGAAEYNEQFF. CDR3 nucleotide sequence: TGTGCCAGCTCGCTTTACGGCGGGGGGGCCGCTGAGTACAATGAGCAGTTCTTC.

Only a few counts were recorded for this clonotype. The CDR3 reads CASSLGGQNNEQFF. In nucleotides, the CDR3 is TGCGCCAGCAGCTTGGGCGGTCAGAACAATGAGCAGTTCTTC. This chain uses TRBV5-1 with TRBJ2-1; D ambiguous. V gave up 0 bases and J gave up 5 bases, with 9 bases separating them. This CDR3 region has 14 residues. Germline CDR1 and CDR2: SGHRS and YFSETQ.

This sequence joins TRBV19 and TRBJ2-2, with D perhaps matching TRBD1 (5 bases). The V gene's germline CDR1 is LNHDA and CDR2 SQIVND (reference sequence). The CDR3 has 13 residues. V was pared by 3 bases and J by 4 bases, with 6 bases between. CDR3 sequence: CASSMQGTGELFF. The CDR3 DNA reads TGTGCCAGTAGTATGCAGGGCACCGGGGAGCTGTTTTTT.

The gene calls are TRBV4-1 and TRBJ1-4; tentative D call: TRBD1 (6 bases). Between the trimmed V and J ends, which lost 2 bases and 2 bases, there was a span of 9 bases. CDR1 MGHRA and CDR2 YSYEKL come from the germline V gene. The CDR3 runs to 15 residues. The CDR3 loop reads CASSQQGFTNEKLFF. The CDR3 nucleotides read TGCGCCAGCAGCCAACAGGGGTTCACTAATGAAAAACTGTTTTTT.

The chain is built from TRBV14 and TRBJ2-1, with 7 bases lining up with TRBD2. This CDR3 comprises 13 residues. V lost 4 bases, J lost 8 bases, and 5 bases stayed unmatched. CDR1 is SGHDN, CDR2 FVKESK, per germline. CDR3 bases: TGTGCCAGCAGCCCCTGGGGGGGGGATGAGCAGTTCTTC. Its translation is CASSPWGGDEQFF.

V usage is TRBV6-5 and J usage is TRBJ1-3; D might be TRBD1 (5 bases). V was shortened by 6 bases and J by 0 bases, with 15 bases between the two germline ends. The CDR3 sequence is 16 residues long. CDR1 MNHEY and CDR2 SVGAGI come from the germline V gene. CDR3 in amino acids: CASSRGTSSSGNTIYF. The DNA of the CDR3 is TGTGCCAGCAGCCGAGGGACGTCGAGCTCTGGAAACACCATATATTTT.

This clonotype was seen ten or more times. The genes are TRBV15 and TRBJ1-6, with no clear D. Germline loops: CDR1 LNHNV, CDR2 YYDKDF (reference sequence). The V gene lost 7 bases and the J gene lost 2 bases, with 9 bases spanning the gap. The CDR3 runs to 14 residues. The CDR3 coding sequence is TGTGCCACCAAGAAGGCGACCTATAATTCACCCCTCCACTTT. Residues: CATKKATYNSPLHF.

Only a few counts were recorded for this clonotype. The rearrangement uses TRBV27 and TRBJ2-7, with TRBD1 matching 8 bases. Losses at the gene ends were 6 bases for V and 5 bases for J; bases not matched to a gene: 6. Germline CDR1 MNHEY, CDR2 SMNVEV (reference sequence). The CDR3 consists of 13 residues. In nucleotides, the CDR3 is TGTGCCAGCAGGAGGACAGGGAGTAACGAGCAGTACTTC. It specifies CASRRTGSNEQYF.

The chain uses TRBV29-1 and TRBJ1-1; D is unclear. With 4 bases removed from V and 3 bases from J, the gap between germline ends came to 15 bases. The CDR3 loop spans 14 amino acids. CDR1 and CDR2 from the germline V gene are SQVTM and ANQGSEA. CDR3 coding DNA: TGCAGCGTTGCCTCCCGGGTCTCGGACACTGAAGCTTTCTTT. Its protein is CSVASRVSDTEAFF.

The rearrangement links TRBV12-3 or TRBV12-4 to TRBJ2-5; D unresolved. The CDR3 contains 12 residues. The germline V and J ends were trimmed by 5 bases and 4 bases, with 8 bases remaining between them. CDR3 amino acids: CASSEIAETQYF. The DNA of the CDR3 is TGTGCCAGCAGTGAGATAGCAGAGACCCAGTACTTC.

The chain couples TRBV28 to TRBJ2-5; TRBD1 aligns across 7 bases. The CDR3 totals 15 residues. Germline V lookup: CDR1 MDHEN, CDR2 SYDVKM. V was pared by 5 bases and J by 5 bases, with 11 bases of the junction left unmatched. The CDR3 spells CASSPGTAPGETQYF. CDR3 bases: TGTGCCAGCAGTCCCGGGACAGCTCCCGGGGAGACCCAGTACTTC.

This clonotype came up many times. The gene calls are TRBV29-1 and TRBJ2-1; no reliable D call. V gave up 4 bases and J gave up 8 bases, with 3 bases separating them. This CDR3 is 9 amino acids long. CDR1 and CDR2 (germline): SQVTM, ANQGSEA. CDR3 amino acids: CSVGYEQFF. The CDR3 nucleotides are TGCAGCGTTGGTTATGAGCAGTTCTTC.

Of note for this clonotype: This may stem from a read error, because a much larger clone lies one nucleotide away. The chain is built from TRBV29-1 and TRBJ2-1; D may correspond to TRBD1 or TRBD2 (5 bases each). This CDR3 contains 16 residues. V gave up 3 bases and J gave up 6 bases, with 21 bases separating them. CDR1 SQVTM and CDR2 ANQGSEA come from the germline V gene. The CDR3 loop is CSVDELGPNIANEQFF. The CDR3 DNA is TGCAGCGTTGACGAACTGGGACCAAATATCGCCAATGAGCAGTTCTTC.

A word on this clonotype: This may stem from a read error, because a much larger clone lies one nucleotide away. This chain links TRBV3-1 with TRBJ2-7, with TRBD2 as a possible D gene (5 bases). Germline values: CDR1 LGHDT, CDR2 YNNKEL (reference sequence). The CDR3 is 14 amino acids. CDR3 in DNA: TGTGCCAGCAGCCAAGGAGGGTTCCACTACGAGCAGTGCTTC. This gives the protein CASSQGGFHYEQCF.

The rearrangement uses TRBV20-1 and TRBJ2-4; no firm D call. The germline V gene encodes CDR1 DFQATT and CDR2 SNEGSKA (reference sequence). Trimming removed 2 bases at V and 3 bases at J, with 5 bases between. The CDR3 has 12 amino acids. The CDR3 spells CSARLNKNIQYF. In nucleotides, the CDR3 is TGCAGTGCTAGACTAAACAAAAACATTCAGTACTTC.

Here the CDR3 DNA reads TGTGTCGCAGGGAATCCAGGGGCCAACGTCCTGACTTTC. This encodes CVAGNPGANVLTF. J is TRBJ2-6 and V is TRBV6-5; maybe TRBD1 (5 bases). This CDR3 is 13 amino acids long. The germline gives CDR1 MNHEY, CDR2 SVGAGI.

In the case of this clonotype: The CDR3 end shows no conserved phenylalanine or tryptophan, and so a read error is likely. The chain carries TRBV4-1 and TRBJ2-2; TRBD1 or TRBD2 may be the D gene (5 bases each). Germline V lookup: CDR1 MGHRA, CDR2 YSYEKL. V was clipped by 4 bases and J by 3 bases, with 18 bases between them. The CDR3 has 17 residues. The CDR3 DNA sequence: TGCGCCAGCAGCCCAAGAAGGGCAGGGACGTACACCGGGGAGCTGTTTTCT. It encodes CASSPRRAGTYTGELFS.

A word on this clonotype: Being one base from a much bigger clone, this may be a read error. CDR3: CAGSPSPSSGANVLTF. The CDR3 coding sequence is TGCGCCGGCAGCCCGAGCCCATCCTCTGGGGCCAACGTCCTGACTTTC. This chain joins TRBV5-1 and TRBJ2-6; D unresolved. Germline CDR1 is SGHRS and CDR2 is YFSETQ. This CDR3 spans 16 amino acids.